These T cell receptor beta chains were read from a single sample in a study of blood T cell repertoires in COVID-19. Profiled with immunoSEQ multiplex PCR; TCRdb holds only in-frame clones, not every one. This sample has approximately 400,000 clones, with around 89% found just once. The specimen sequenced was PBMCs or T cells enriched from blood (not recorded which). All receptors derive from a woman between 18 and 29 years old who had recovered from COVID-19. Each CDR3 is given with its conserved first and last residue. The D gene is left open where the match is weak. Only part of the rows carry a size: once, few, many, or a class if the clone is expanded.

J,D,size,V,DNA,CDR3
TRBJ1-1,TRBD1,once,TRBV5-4,TGTGCCAGCAGCGAGGGACAGTTGAACACTGAAGCTTTCTTT,CASSEGQLNTEAFF
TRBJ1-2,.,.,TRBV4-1,TGCGCCAGCAGCCCCGGGACACTAGCTAACTATGGCTACACCTTC,CASSPGTLANYGYTF
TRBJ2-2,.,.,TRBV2,TGTGCCAGCAGAGAAGGCGACAGCGCCACCGGGGAGCTGTTTTTT,CASREGDSATGELFF
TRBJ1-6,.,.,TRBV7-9,TGTGCCAGCAGCGGGACACCGGGACAAACTAATTCACCCCTCCACTTT,CASSGTPGQTNSPLHF
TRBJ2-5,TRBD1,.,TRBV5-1,TGCGCCAGCAGCGGCGGACAGGGGGCAAGCGGGTTAGAGACCCAGTACTTC,CASSGGQGASGLETQYF
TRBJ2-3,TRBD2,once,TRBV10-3,TGTGCCATCAGCCGTTGGACTAGCGGGGACCCAGATACGCAGTATTTT,CAISRWTSGDPDTQYF
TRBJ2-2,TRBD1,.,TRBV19,TGTGCCAGTAGTTTAACACGGGACAGACTAAACACCGGGGAGCTGTTTTTT,CASSLTRDRLNTGELFF
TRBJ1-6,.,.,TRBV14,TGTGCCAGCAGCCCCCCTGTGGAGGGATCACCCCTCCACTTT,CASSPPVEGSPLHF
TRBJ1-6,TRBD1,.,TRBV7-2,TGTGCCAGCAGCCTCCGGGACAGGAATTCACCCCTCCACTTT,CASSLRDRNSPLHF
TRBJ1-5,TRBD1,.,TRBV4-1,TGCGCCAGCAGCCTAGACAGGGCACGGCAGCCCCAGCATTTT,CASSLDRARQPQHF
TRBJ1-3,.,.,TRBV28,TGTGCCAGCAGTTTAGCCACTGTAAATGGAAACACCATATATTTT,CASSLATVNGNTIYF
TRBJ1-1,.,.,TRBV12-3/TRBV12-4,TGTGCCAGCACCCTAACAGGATACACTGAAGCTTTCTTT,CASTLTGYTEAFF
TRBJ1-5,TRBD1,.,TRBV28,TGTGCCAGCGGACTCGGGACAGCTAATCAGCCCCAGCATTTT,CASGLGTANQPQHF
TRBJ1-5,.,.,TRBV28,TGTGCCAGCAGTCCGCAGGGGATGCGCAATCAGCCCCAGCATTTT,CASSPQGMRNQPQHF
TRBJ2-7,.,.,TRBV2,TGTGCCAGCAGTGGACAAGCCGAGCAGTACTTC,CASSGQAEQYF
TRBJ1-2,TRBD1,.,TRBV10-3,TGTGCCTTCTCCGGGACAGGGGGCAGTAGCTACACCTTC,CAFSGTGGSSYTF
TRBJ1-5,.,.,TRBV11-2,TGTGCCAGCAGCTTAGGGTCAGGGAGGCATCAGCCCCAGCATTTT,CASSLGSGRHQPQHF
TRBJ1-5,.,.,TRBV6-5,TGTGCCAGCAGTAGGGAGGAGGGTAGCAATCAGCCCCAGCATTTT,CASSREEGSNQPQHF
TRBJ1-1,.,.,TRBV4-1,TGCGCCAGCAGCCAACCCCAGGGGATGGACACTGAAGCTTTCTTT,CASSQPQGMDTEAFF
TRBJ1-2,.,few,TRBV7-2,TGTGCCAGCAGCTTAGCGGAGGGGCTCGGTGGCTACACCTTC,CASSLAEGLGGYTF
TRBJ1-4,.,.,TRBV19,TGTGCCAGTAGTGGACAGAATCAGCCAACTAATGAAAAACTGTTTTTT,CASSGQNQPTNEKLFF
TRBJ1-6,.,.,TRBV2,TGTGCCAGCAGTGAGGGGGGCTCCTATAATTCACCCCTCCACTTT,CASSEGGSYNSPLHF
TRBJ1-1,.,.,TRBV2,TGTGCCCTCGGGATGGCGTCGAACACTGAAGCTTTCTTT,CALGMASNTEAFF
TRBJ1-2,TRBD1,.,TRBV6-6,TGTGCCAGCAGTCGGACAGGGCAAGGCTACACCTTC,CASSRTGQGYTF
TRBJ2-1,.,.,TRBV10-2,TGCGCCAGCAGTGAAGAGAGCTCCTACAATGAGCAGTTCTTC,CASSEESSYNEQFF
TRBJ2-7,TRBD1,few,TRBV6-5,TGTGCCGGTTGGGGACAGGGCCTCTCCTACGAGCAGTACTTC,CAGWGQGLSYEQYF
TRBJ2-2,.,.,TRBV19,TGTGCCAGTAGGGGGGGACGGACGAACACCGGGGAGCTGTTTTTT,CASRGGRTNTGELFF
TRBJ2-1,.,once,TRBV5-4,TGTGCCAGCAGCTTGAAACAGGACGGTCGAGGTGGGCAGTTCTTC,CASSLKQDGRGGQFF
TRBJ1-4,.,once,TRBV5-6,TGTGCCAGCAGCTATCGGGCTAATGAAAAACTGTTTTTT,CASSYRANEKLFF
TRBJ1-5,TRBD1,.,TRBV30,TGTGCCTGGAACGAGGGACAGGGAATTCAGCCCCAGCATTTT,CAWNEGQGIQPQHF
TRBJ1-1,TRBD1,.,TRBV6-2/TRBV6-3,TGTGCCAGCAGTTCCCAATACACAGGGGGCACTGAAGCTTTCTTT,CASSSQYTGGTEAFF
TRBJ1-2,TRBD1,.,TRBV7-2,TGTGCCAGCAGTCGACAGGGGGGCTATGGCTACACCTTC,CASSRQGGYGYTF
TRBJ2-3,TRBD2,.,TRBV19,TGTGCCAGTAGACTAGCGGGGGGGCCGGATACGCAGTATTTT,CASRLAGGPDTQYF
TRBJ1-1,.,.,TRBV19,TGTGCCACTCAGGCGGAGGTAGCTTTCTTT,CATQAEVAFF
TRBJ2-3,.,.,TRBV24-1,TGTGCCACCAGTGACGGGGGCACAGATACGCAGTATTTT,CATSDGGTDTQYF
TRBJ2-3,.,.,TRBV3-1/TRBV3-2,TGTGCCAGCAGCCAAGCCACCATTACTAACACAGATACGCAGTATTTT,CASSQATITNTDTQYF
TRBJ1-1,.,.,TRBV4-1,TGCGCCAGCAGCCAAGACGTGGCGGAGGAAGCTTTCTTT,CASSQDVAEEAFF
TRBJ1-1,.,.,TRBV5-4,TGTGCCAGCAGCTTGGTTCCGGCAGACACTGAAGCCTTCTTT,CASSLVPADTEAFF